Listed here are 26 T cell receptor beta chains from one sample, sequenced in a study of cytomegalovirus exposure and HLA in healthy donors. PCR involved 60 Vbeta and 13 Jbeta primers. Produced via immunoSEQ multiplex PCR; TCRdb's table is partial and in-frame only. The table records 130,000 or so clones, 79% of them present only once. The sequencing input was PBMCs. Source of these receptors: a male donor in good health and CMV-seronegative.

The V gene is TRBV19, the J gene TRBJ1-5, with D perhaps matching TRBD1 (5 bases). This CDR3 spans 15 amino acids. V gave up 3 bases and J gave up 0 bases, with 9 bases separating them. The germline V gene encodes CDR1 LNHDA and CDR2 SQIVND (reference sequence). This chain's CDR3 is CASSIGGYSNQPQHF. In nucleotides, the CDR3 is TGTGCCAGTAGTATTGGGGGGTATAGCAATCAGCCCCAGCATTTT.

J is TRBJ2-5 and V is TRBV7-9, with D hard to call. This CDR3 is built from 14 residues. The germline V and J ends were trimmed by 1 base and 5 bases, with 11 bases remaining between them. Germline CDR1 reads SEHNR; CDR2 reads FQNEAQ (reference sequence). CDR3 sequence (DNA): TGTGCCAGCAGCTTAGGAGGAGCGAGGGAGACCCAGTACTTC. This translates into CASSLGGARETQYF. The entire variable domain, with the rest obtained from reference TRBV7-9 and TRBJ2-5, is as follows: DTGVSQNPRHKITKRGQNVTFRCDPISEHNRLYWYRQTLGQGPEFLTYFQNEAQLEKSRLLSDRFSAERPKGSFSTLEIQRTEQGDSAMYLCASSLGGARETQYFGPGTRLLVL.

The gene calls are TRBV27 and TRBJ1-5, with 8 nucleotides matching TRBD1. CDR1 is MNHEY, CDR2 SMNVEV, per germline (reference sequence). This CDR3 is built from 14 residues. The junction had 2 bases not matched to a gene; V was cut back by 3 bases and J by 4 bases. The CDR3 coding sequence is TGTGCCAGCAGTTTCACAGGGGGAAATCAGCCCCAGCATTTT. This sequence encodes CASSFTGGNQPQHF.

The J gene is TRBJ1-5, the V gene TRBV9; the D gene is possibly TRBD1 (6 bases). There are 14 residues in the CDR3. Germline V gene lookup returns CDR1 SGDLS and CDR2 YYNGEE. The V end was cut by 0 bases, the J end by 3 bases, with 7 bases between. The CDR3 reads CASSVAGDNQPQHF. The CDR3 DNA reads as TGTGCCAGCAGCGTAGCAGGGGACAATCAGCCCCAGCATTTT. The full variable domain, completed using reference TRBV9 and TRBJ1-5, is DSGVTQTPKHLITATGQRVTLRCSPRSGDLSVYWYQQSLDQGLQFLIQYYNGEERAKGNILERFSAQQFPDLHSELNLSSLELGDSALYFCASSVAGDNQPQHFGDGTRLSIL.

This clone was seen a few times. The chain combines TRBV19 with TRBJ1-5; D gene uncertain. Trimming stripped 1 base from V and 4 bases from J, with 8 bases between. CDR3 length: 14 residues. The germline gives CDR1 LNHDA, CDR2 SQIVND (reference sequence). The CDR3 loop is CASSIAEPNQPQHF. Here the CDR3 DNA reads TGTGCCAGTAGTATAGCGGAGCCAAATCAGCCCCAGCATTTT.

This clone was detected once. The chain recombines TRBV6-5 with TRBJ2-2; 11 bases are a match to TRBD1. This CDR3 is 15 amino acids long. Germline V gene sequence: CDR1 MNHEY, CDR2 SVGAGI. The junction had 4 bases not matched to a gene; V was cut back by 6 bases and J by 4 bases. This chain's CDR3 is CASSPGTGGTGELFF. CDR3 in DNA: TGTGCCAGCAGCCCCGGGACAGGGGGCACCGGGGAGCTGTTTTTT.

This clone was seen more than once but under ten times. The chain uses TRBV28 and TRBJ1-2; possibly TRBD1 for D (5 bases). The germline V gene encodes CDR1 MDHEN and CDR2 SYDVKM. V was shortened by 10 bases and J by 4 bases, with 10 bases between the two germline ends. This CDR3 is built from 11 residues. The CDR3 is CATQGRYGYTF. The CDR3 DNA reads as TGTGCCACCCAGGGCCGCTATGGCTACACCTTC.

This chain links TRBV5-1 with TRBJ2-1, with 10 bases lining up with TRBD2. This CDR3 has 18 amino acids. V was pared by 0 bases and J by 3 bases, with 9 bases of the junction left unmatched. Germline CDR1 and CDR2: SGHRS and YFSETQ. The CDR3: CASSLVLAGATRYNEQFF. CDR3 sequence (DNA): TGCGCCAGCAGCTTGGTCCTAGCGGGGGCCACACGCTACAATGAGCAGTTCTTC.

The chain recombines TRBV7-9 with TRBJ1-3; maybe TRBD1 (5 bases). The V gene's germline CDR1 is SEHNR and CDR2 FQNEAQ (reference sequence). The CDR3 covers 15 residues. Trimming took 4 bases from V and 5 from J, leaving 15 bases between them. The CDR3 bases are TGTGCCAGCAGCTCGGAGGGGCAAGAGAGAAACACCATATATTTT. Protein product: CASSSEGQERNTIYF.

The CDR3 sequence is CASSLGQGERDGYTF. The CDR3 DNA sequence: TGCGCCAGCAGCTTGGGACAGGGGGAGCGGGATGGCTACACCTTC. The chain links TRBV5-1 to TRBJ1-2; TRBD1 matches at 9 bases. V dropped 0 bases and J dropped 6; count of bases not matched to a gene: 6. Germline V gene lookup returns CDR1 SGHRS and CDR2 YFSETQ. This CDR3 is built from 15 residues.

This clone was seen a handful of times. V is TRBV30 and J is TRBJ1-1; D is unclear. V shed 1 base and J shed 1 base, with 13 bases lying between them. CDR1 GTSNPN and CDR2 SVGIG come from the germline V gene (reference sequence). The CDR3 runs 15 residues. The CDR3 DNA is TGTGCCTGGAGTGGAGAGATCCGGGGGAACACTGAAGCTTTCTTT. Residues: CAWSGEIRGNTEAFF.

This chain joins TRBV7-9 and TRBJ1-2; 10 nucleotides line up with TRBD1. Trimming removed 5 bases from V and 8 bases from J; junction bases left unmatched: 5. The CDR3 totals 13 residues. The V gene's germline CDR1 is SEHNR and CDR2 FQNEAQ (reference sequence). CDR3 bases: TGTGCCAGCAGCAGACAGGGGGCCGACGGCTACACCTTC. It is translated as CASSRQGADGYTF.

This clone came up a few times. The chain recombines TRBV6-6 with TRBJ2-1; possible D gene TRBD1, 5 bases. The germline gives CDR1 MNHNY, CDR2 SVGAGI (reference sequence). The CDR3 is 12 amino acids. The ends were cut back, 6 bases at V and 9 bases at J, with 12 bases in the middle. CDR3 sequence (DNA): TGTGCCAGCAGCGCTAGGGGAAGTGAGCAGTTCTTC. It specifies CASSARGSEQFF.

This chain uses TRBV19 with TRBJ2-1; 10 bases are shared with TRBD2. Germline CDR1 and CDR2: LNHDA and SQIVND (reference sequence). This CDR3 region has 14 residues. Trimming cost V 10 bases and J 7 bases; bases outside gene matches: 10. The CDR3 region is CATQAGGYENEQFF. The CDR3 coding sequence is TGTGCCACCCAAGCGGGGGGGTACGAGAATGAGCAGTTCTTC.

The rearrangement joins TRBV6-6 to TRBJ2-5, with 9 bases matching TRBD1. This CDR3 comprises 15 residues. Germline loops: CDR1 MNHNY, CDR2 SVGAGI (reference sequence). J lost 3 bases, V lost 6 bases, and 8 bases had no gene match. The CDR3 coding sequence is TGTGCCAGCAGAAGCACGAGGGACAGGGAAGAGACCCAGTACTTC. Encoded protein: CASRSTRDREETQYF.

This clone was seen just once. The CDR3 DNA sequence: TGCAGCGTTGAAGGGGGCCACGAGCAGTACTTC. Amino acids: CSVEGGHEQYF. This chain connects TRBV29-1 to TRBJ2-7; tentative D call: TRBD1 (5 bases). Germline lookup yields CDR1 SQVTM and CDR2 ANQGSEA. V dropped 1 base and J dropped 5 bases, with 6 bases sitting between them. The CDR3 runs to 11 residues.

The rearrangement joins TRBV5-4 to TRBJ1-2, with a tentative D call TRBD1 (6 bases). The CDR3 sequence is 14 residues long. The V and J ends lost 4 bases and 6 bases respectively, with 16 bases between them. In germline, CDR1 is SGHNT, CDR2 YYREEE (reference sequence). CDR3 loop: CASSAIGGGHGYTF. The DNA for the CDR3 is TGTGCCAGCAGCGCCATTGGGGGGGGCCATGGCTACACCTTC.

The chain uses TRBV6-1 and TRBJ2-5; TRBD2 agrees at 9 bases. This CDR3 comprises 14 residues. Germline V lookup: CDR1 MNHNS, CDR2 SASEGT. V dropped 8 bases and J dropped 4; count of bases not matched to a gene: 8. CDR3 region: CASLSGGPGETQYF. CDR3 coding DNA: TGTGCCAGCCTTAGCGGGGGCCCGGGAGAGACCCAGTACTTC.

This sequence joins TRBV18 and TRBJ2-3; 11 bases fit TRBD2. The CDR3 extends over 16 amino acids. The V segment lost 2 bases and the J segment 5 bases; nucleotides outside the gene matches: 6. The germline V gene encodes CDR1 KGHSH and CDR2 LQKENI. DNA of the CDR3: TGTGCCAGCTCACCATTTAGCGGGGGGGCAAAAGATACGCAGTATTTT. It specifies CASSPFSGGAKDTQYF.

The chain recombines TRBV4-3 with TRBJ2-1; 7 bases are a match to TRBD1. Germline V gene data show CDR1 as LGHNA and CDR2 as YSLEER. The V segment lost 0 bases and the J segment 8 bases; nucleotides outside the gene matches: 1. The CDR3 extends over 13 amino acids. Written as DNA, the CDR3 is TGCGCCAGCAGCCAAGAACAGGGGTATGAGCAGTTCTTC. Amino acid sequence: CASSQEQGYEQFF.

V gene TRBV5-1 combines with J gene TRBJ2-7; 7 bases agree with TRBD1. This CDR3 comprises 15 residues. Germline CDR1 is SGHRS and CDR2 is YFSETQ. V was clipped by 4 bases and J by 0 bases; unmatched bases: 7. CDR3: CASSHNRGSSYEQYF. The CDR3 DNA reads TGCGCCAGCAGCCACAACAGGGGTAGCTCCTACGAGCAGTACTTC.

The chain has TRBV9 and TRBJ1-1, with D perhaps matching TRBD1 (6 bases). Germline-derived CDR1 and CDR2 are SGDLS and YYNGEE. V was trimmed by 2 bases and J by 0 bases, leaving 14 bases between them. The CDR3 extends over 16 amino acids. CDR3 in amino acids: CASSVRGTAMNTEAFF. The CDR3 DNA reads TGTGCCAGCAGCGTCAGGGGCACCGCCATGAACACTGAAGCTTTCTTT.

The chain joins TRBV10-1 to TRBJ1-1; D is undetermined. Trimming removed 6 bases from V and 8 bases from J, with 13 bases in between. This CDR3 is built from 12 residues. The germline CDR1 and CDR2 sequences are WNHNN and SYGVQD (reference sequence). CDR3 amino acids: CASSVLNLEAFF. CDR3 coding DNA: TGCGCCAGCAGCGTACTTAATTTGGAAGCTTTCTTT.

The gene calls are TRBV7-2 and TRBJ2-5, with 7 bases fitting TRBD1. CDR1 is SGHTA and CDR2 is FQGNSA in the germline V gene. V was clipped by 3 bases and J by 6 bases; unmatched bases: 7. The length of the CDR3 is 14 residues. The CDR3 DNA reads as TGTGCCAGCAGCTTTCTACAGGGGAGACAGACCCAGTACTTC. As protein: CASSFLQGRQTQYF. The variable domain in full, completed from reference TRBV7-2 and TRBJ2-5, reads GAGVSQSPSNKVTEKGKDVELRCDPISGHTALYWYRQSLGQGLEFLIYFQGNSAPDKSGLPSDRFSAERTGGSVSTLTIQRTQQEDSAVYLCASSFLQGRQTQYFGPGTRLLVL.

The chain uses TRBV19 and TRBJ1-3, with a tentative D call TRBD1 (5 bases). CDR1 and CDR2 (germline): LNHDA, SQIVND (reference sequence). Trimming shortened V by 2 bases and J by 8 bases, and 7 bases separated the two germline ends. The CDR3 consists of 12 residues. CDR3: CASSIKGDTIYF. The CDR3 DNA sequence: TGTGCCAGTAGTATAAAAGGGGACACCATATATTTT.

This clone was seen a handful of times. In DNA, the CDR3 is TGTGCCAGCAGTTACTCGAGGGTCTACGAGCAGTACTTC. Protein: CASSYSRVYEQYF. This chain links TRBV6-6 with TRBJ2-7; D is possibly TRBD2 (5 bases). Trimming shortened V by 0 bases and J by 3 bases, and 6 bases separated the two germline ends. Germline V lookup: CDR1 MNHNY, CDR2 SVGAGI (reference sequence). The CDR3 loop spans 13 amino acids.